Listed here are 5 T cell receptor beta chains from one sample, sequenced in a study of blood T cell repertoires in COVID-19. The table came from immunoSEQ multiplex PCR; TCRdb's copy has only in-frame clones and leaves some out. The sample gives 130,000 or so clones, more than 70% of which show up once; 3.5% to 5% is in the top ten. The specimen was peripheral blood. The origin of the receptors is a human donor in a cohort sampled during active COVID-19.

V and J are TRBV7-9 and TRBJ2-5; 7 bases align to TRBD2. Germline CDR1 SEHNR, CDR2 FQNEAQ (reference sequence). The CDR3 is 19 amino acids. Trimming cost V 5 bases and J 2 bases; bases outside gene matches: 20. As DNA, the CDR3 is TGTGCCAGCAGCCCCTCCGGACTAGGAAGGGCTGTCGGGCAAGAGACCCAGTACTTC. Protein: CASSPSGLGRAVGQETQYF.

The chain uses TRBV6-5 and TRBJ2-7; 7 bases agree with TRBD2. Germline V lookup: CDR1 MNHEY, CDR2 SVGAGI. The length of the CDR3 is 14 residues. The ends lost 6 bases at V and 4 bases at J; junction bases unmatched: 9. The DNA of the CDR3 is TGTGCCAGCAGCGCCGGGACTAAAGGGTACGAGCAGTACGTC. This gives the protein CASSAGTKGYEQYV.

This clone occurred once. The chain is built from TRBV19 and TRBJ2-7, with 9 nucleotides matching TRBD1. J lost 1 base, V lost 6 bases, and 10 bases had no gene match. Germline assignment: CDR1 LNHDA and CDR2 SQIVND (reference sequence). The CDR3 runs 16 residues. CDR3 nucleotide sequence: TGTGCCAGTAGCGCGTCGGGACAGGGAGGTTCCTACGAGCAGTACTTC. Translating gives CASSASGQGGSYEQYF.

The chain joins TRBV3-1 (or the pseudogene TRBV3-2) to TRBJ1-3, with D perhaps matching TRBD1 (6 bases). V lost 2 bases and J lost 4, with 9 bases in between. The CDR3 contains 14 residues. Per germline, CDR1 LGHDT and CDR2 YNNKEL (reference sequence). CDR3 bases: TGTGCCAGCAGCCAATGGGGGGGCGGAAACACCATATATTTT. Amino acid sequence: CASSQWGGGNTIYF.

V usage is TRBV19 and J usage is TRBJ1-3; D may be TRBD1 (5 bases). The V and J ends lost 2 bases and 4 bases respectively, with 15 bases between them. Per germline, CDR1 LNHDA and CDR2 SQIVND (reference sequence). The CDR3 contains 16 residues. This chain's CDR3 is CASSIRWQGGGNTIYF. DNA for the CDR3: TGTGCCAGTAGTATAAGGTGGCAGGGCGGAGGAAACACCATATATTTT.